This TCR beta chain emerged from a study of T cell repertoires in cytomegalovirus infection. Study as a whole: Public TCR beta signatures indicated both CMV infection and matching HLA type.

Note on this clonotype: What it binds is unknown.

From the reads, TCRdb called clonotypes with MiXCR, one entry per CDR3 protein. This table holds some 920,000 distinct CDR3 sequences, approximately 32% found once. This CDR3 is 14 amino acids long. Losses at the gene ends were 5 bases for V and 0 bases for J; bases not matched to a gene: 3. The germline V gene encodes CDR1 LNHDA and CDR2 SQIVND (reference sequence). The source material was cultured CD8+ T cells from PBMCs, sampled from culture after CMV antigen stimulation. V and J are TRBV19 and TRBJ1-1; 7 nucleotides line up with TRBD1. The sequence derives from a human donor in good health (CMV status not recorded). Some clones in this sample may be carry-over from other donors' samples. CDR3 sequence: CASSADRVNTEAFF. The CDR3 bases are TGTGCCAGTAGTGCCGACAGGGTGAACACTGAAGCTTTCTTT. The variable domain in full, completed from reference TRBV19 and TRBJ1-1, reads DGGITQSPKYLFRKEGQNVTLSCEQNLNHDAMYWYRQDPGQGLRLIYYSQIVNDFQKGDIAEGYSVSREKKESFPLTVTSAQKNPTAFYLCASSADRVNTEAFFGQGTRLTVV.